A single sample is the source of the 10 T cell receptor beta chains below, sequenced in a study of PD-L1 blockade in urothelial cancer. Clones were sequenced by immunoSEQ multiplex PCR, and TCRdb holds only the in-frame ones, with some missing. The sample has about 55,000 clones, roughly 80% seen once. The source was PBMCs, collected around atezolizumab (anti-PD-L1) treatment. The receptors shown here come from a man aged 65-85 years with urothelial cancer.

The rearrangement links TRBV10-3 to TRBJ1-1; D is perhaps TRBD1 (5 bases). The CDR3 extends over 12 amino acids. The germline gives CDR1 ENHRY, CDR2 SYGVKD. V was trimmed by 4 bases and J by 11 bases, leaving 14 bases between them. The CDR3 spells CAISAPGILAFF. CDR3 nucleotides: TGTGCCATCAGTGCCCCAGGGATTCTCGCTTTCTTT.

The CDR3 is CASSLSGGGIMAQYF. The CDR3 DNA reads as TGTGCCAGCAGCCTCTCAGGCGGGGGGATAATGGCCCAGTACTTC. The chain couples TRBV27 to TRBJ2-5; TRBD2 matches 8 bases. This CDR3 has 15 residues. Germline CDR1 and CDR2: MNHEY and SMNVEV (reference sequence). With V trimmed by 6 bases and J by 9 bases, 15 bases remained unmatched.

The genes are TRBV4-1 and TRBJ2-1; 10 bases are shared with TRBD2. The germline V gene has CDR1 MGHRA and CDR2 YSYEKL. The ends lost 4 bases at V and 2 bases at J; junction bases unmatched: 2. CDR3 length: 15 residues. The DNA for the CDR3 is TGCGCCAGCAGCCGCACTAGCGGGGCCTACAATGAGCAGTTCTTC. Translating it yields CASSRTSGAYNEQFF.

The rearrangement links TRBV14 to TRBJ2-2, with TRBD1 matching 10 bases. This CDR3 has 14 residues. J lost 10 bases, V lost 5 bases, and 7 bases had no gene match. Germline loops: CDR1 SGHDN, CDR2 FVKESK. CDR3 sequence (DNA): TGTGCCAGCAGCTGGGACAGGGGAAAAGAGGAGCTGTTTTTT. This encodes CASSWDRGKEELFF.

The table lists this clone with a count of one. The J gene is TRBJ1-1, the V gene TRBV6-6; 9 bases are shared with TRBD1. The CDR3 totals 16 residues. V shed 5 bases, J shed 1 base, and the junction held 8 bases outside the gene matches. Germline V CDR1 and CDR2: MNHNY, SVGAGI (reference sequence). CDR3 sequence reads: CASSVTGGRRNTEAFF. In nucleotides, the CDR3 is TGTGCCAGCAGTGTGACAGGGGGTCGTCGGAACACTGAAGCTTTCTTT.

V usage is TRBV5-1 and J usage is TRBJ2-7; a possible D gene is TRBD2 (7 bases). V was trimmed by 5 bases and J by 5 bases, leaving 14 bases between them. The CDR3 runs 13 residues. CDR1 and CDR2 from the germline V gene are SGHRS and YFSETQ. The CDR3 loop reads CASRMGGANEQYF. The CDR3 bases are TGCGCCAGCAGAATGGGGGGGGCCAACGAGCAGTACTTC.

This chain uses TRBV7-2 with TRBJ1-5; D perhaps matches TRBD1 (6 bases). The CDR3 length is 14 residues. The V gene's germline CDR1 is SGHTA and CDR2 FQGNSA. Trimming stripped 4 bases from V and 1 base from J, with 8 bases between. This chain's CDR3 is CASSSRGSNQPQHF. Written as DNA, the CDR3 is TGTGCCAGCAGCTCCAGGGGAAGCAATCAGCCCCAGCATTTT.

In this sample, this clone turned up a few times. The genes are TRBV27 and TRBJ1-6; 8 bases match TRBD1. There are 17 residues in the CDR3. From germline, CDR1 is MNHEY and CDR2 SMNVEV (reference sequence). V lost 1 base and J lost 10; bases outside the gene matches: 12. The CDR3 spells CASSLWPGAGGASPLHF. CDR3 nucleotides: TGTGCCAGCAGTTTATGGCCCGGGGCAGGGGGCGCCTCACCCCTCCACTTT.

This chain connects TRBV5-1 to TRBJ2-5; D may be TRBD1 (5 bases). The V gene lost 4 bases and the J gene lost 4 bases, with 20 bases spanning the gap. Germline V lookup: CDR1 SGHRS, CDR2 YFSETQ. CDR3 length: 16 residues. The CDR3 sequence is CASSGRGASSGETQYF. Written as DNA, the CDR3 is TGCGCCAGCAGCGGTAGGGGCGCAAGTAGTGGAGAGACCCAGTACTTC.

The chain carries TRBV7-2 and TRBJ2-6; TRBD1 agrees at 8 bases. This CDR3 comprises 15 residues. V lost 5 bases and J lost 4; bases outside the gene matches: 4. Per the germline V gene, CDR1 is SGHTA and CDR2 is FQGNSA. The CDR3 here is CASSPGGTGANVLTF. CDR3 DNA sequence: TGTGCCAGCAGCCCAGGGGGCACAGGGGCCAACGTCCTGACTTTC.